The 10 T cell receptor beta chains presented below share a single source sample, sequenced in a study of control samples from healthy donors and cancer patients. The table came from immunoSEQ multiplex PCR; TCRdb's copy has only in-frame clones and leaves some out. The sample shows around 100,000 clones, more than 90% of them seen only once. Sample: blood. These receptors were taken from a human donor in good health. The donor label of this sample is uncertain.

This chain uses TRBV6-5 with TRBJ1-1; 8 bases agree with TRBD1. The CDR3 runs to 14 residues. The germline gives CDR1 MNHEY, CDR2 SVGAGI. V dropped 5 bases and J dropped 1; count of bases not matched to a gene: 3. The CDR3 spells CASSLDRGNTEAFF. The CDR3 coding sequence is TGTGCCAGCAGTCTCGACAGGGGGAACACTGAAGCTTTCTTT.

V and J are TRBV3-1 (or the pseudogene TRBV3-2) and TRBJ1-2, with 9 positions matching TRBD1. V was clipped by 5 bases and J by 5 bases; unmatched bases: 9. The germline gives CDR1 LGHDT, CDR2 YNNKEL (reference sequence). The CDR3 is 15 amino acids. In DNA, the CDR3 is TGTGCCAGCAGCGCCCGGGACAGGGAGGGATATGGCTACACCTTC. Its protein product is CASSARDREGYGYTF.

The J gene is TRBJ2-3, the V gene TRBV12-5; D is tentatively TRBD1 or TRBD2 (6 bases each). This CDR3 comprises 14 residues. Germline V gene sequence: CDR1 LGHNT, CDR2 FRNRAP. V lost 2 bases and J 2 bases, leaving 8 bases between the germline ends. The CDR3, as DNA: TGTGCTAGTGGTTTGACGGGGGCCACAGATACGCAGTATTTT. Translating gives CASGLTGATDTQYF.

The chain couples TRBV30 to TRBJ1-1; 7 positions match TRBD1. This CDR3 comprises 15 residues. From germline, CDR1 is GTSNPN and CDR2 SVGIG (reference sequence). The V and J ends lost 6 bases and 4 bases, in that order; junction bases with no gene match: 14. Here the CDR3 DNA reads TGTGCCTGCCAGAACAGGGGCCTTTTGAGCACTGAAGCTTTCTTT. It yields the protein CACQNRGLLSTEAFF.

The rearrangement uses TRBV6-5 and TRBJ2-3; either TRBD1 or TRBD2 may supply D (7 bases each). Germline CDR1 MNHEY, CDR2 SVGAGI. The CDR3 is 16 residues long. The V gene lost 2 bases and the J gene lost 1 base, with 13 bases spanning the gap. CDR3 DNA: TGTGCCAGCAGTTACCTGGGAGGGACAGGCACAGATACGCAGTATTTT. Residues: CASSYLGGTGTDTQYF.

This sequence joins TRBV5-1 and TRBJ2-1, with TRBD1 matching 12 bases. The V gene's germline CDR1 is SGHRS and CDR2 YFSETQ. The CDR3 is 22 residues long. V shed 3 bases and J 3 bases; nucleotides not matched to a gene: 22. Here the CDR3 reads CASSWTPRTGGDRGLFYNEQFF. The DNA for the CDR3 is TGCGCCAGCAGCTGGACGCCGAGGACAGGTGGGGACAGGGGGCTTTTCTACAATGAGCAGTTCTTC. The full variable domain, completed using reference TRBV5-1 and TRBJ2-1, is KAGVTQTPRYLIKTRGQQVTLSCSPISGHRSVSWYQQTPGQGLQFLFEYFSETQRNKGNFPGRFSGRQFSNSRSEMNVSTLELGDSALYLCASSWTPRTGGDRGLFYNEQFFGPGTRLTVL.

The chain has TRBV3-1 (or the pseudogene TRBV3-2) and TRBJ1-2; D is perhaps TRBD1 (5 bases). Trimming left V 0 bases short and J 5 bases short, with 10 bases between. Germline CDR1 LGHDT, CDR2 YNNKEL (reference sequence). CDR3 length: 14 residues. CDR3 region: CASSQDDRLYGYTF. The CDR3 DNA reads as TGTGCCAGCAGCCAAGATGACAGACTATATGGCTACACCTTC.

The chain combines TRBV4-2 with TRBJ1-2; D not resolved. CDR1 and CDR2 (germline): LGHNA, YNFKEQ. This CDR3 contains 12 residues. V lost 3 bases and J lost 5, with 7 bases in between. The CDR3 sequence: CASSHPKYGYTF. DNA of the CDR3: TGTGCCAGCAGCCATCCGAAGTATGGCTACACCTTC.

In nucleotides, the CDR3 is TGTGCCAGCAGCAGACAGGAGAGGGGCTACACCTTC. This sequence encodes CASSRQERGYTF. J is TRBJ1-2 and V is TRBV5-4; the D gene is possibly TRBD1 (6 bases). In germline, CDR1 is SGHNT, CDR2 YYREEE (reference sequence). V was pared by 4 bases and J by 8 bases, with 12 bases between. There are 12 residues in the CDR3.

The chain recombines TRBV3-1 (or the pseudogene TRBV3-2) with TRBJ2-7; the D is unclear. This CDR3 spans 12 amino acids. Trimming took off 0 bases at V and 6 bases at J, with 6 bases between the two ends. Germline V lookup: CDR1 LGHDT, CDR2 YNNKEL (reference sequence). The CDR3 sequence is CASSQDSREQYF. In DNA form, the CDR3 reads TGTGCCAGCAGCCAAGATTCTCGCGAGCAGTACTTC.